This T cell receptor (beta chain) came from a study of T cell responses to AZD1222 COVID-19 vaccine. In regard to this clone: Its antigen is not identified.

The data were produced by immunoSEQ multiplex PCR, yet TCRdb's version contains in-frame clones alone and is incomplete. Of about 110,000 clones in the sample, around 87% are singletons; the top ten hold roughly 4.4%. The V end lost 4 bases, the J end lost 1 base, and 7 bases lay between the germline ends. Germline V gene lookup returns CDR1 LGHDT and CDR2 YNNKEL (reference sequence). The CDR3 runs to 13 residues. The study, taken as a whole, reports: There were mostly white British donors and more females than males, and clonal diversity was possibly underestimated. Unmutated regions of variants are reportedly targeted by nearly half of spike-specific TCRs. Repertoires in all cases were sampled only once the peak T cell response had passed.

This TCR derives from an adult who received the AZD1222 COVID-19 vaccine. The rearrangement joins TRBV3-1 (or the pseudogene TRBV3-2) to TRBJ2-5; D unresolved. Sequencing was performed on peripheral blood, taken 28 days after the second AZD1222 dose. The CDR3 sequence is CASSLQSQETQYF. For the CDR3, the DNA is TGTGCCAGCAGCCTCCAGAGCCAAGAGACCCAGTACTTC.